The rows below give T cell receptor beta chains drawn from one sample of a study. TCRdb re-called the 5' RACE reads with MiXCR, one entry per CDR3 protein. The table lists about 5,900 distinct CDR3 sequences, roughly 71% of them singletons. The sequenced material came from memory CD4+ T cells sorted from a lymph node. The receptor source for this set is a female donor with breast cancer. CDR3s include the opening cysteine and the closing phenylalanine or tryptophan. Fields, in order: clone size, D gene, V gene, J gene, CDR3 protein, CDR3 DNA. D genes are given only for firm matches. A clone size is listed for some rows: how often the clone was seen (once, few, many), or a class if it is expanded.

>-|-|TRBV6-6|TRBJ2-6
CASSRRQGSGANVLTF
TGTGCCAGCAGTCGCCGGCAGGGGTCTGGGGCCAACGTCCTGACTTTC
>-|-|TRBV3-1|TRBJ2-7
CASRGYYEQYF
TGTGCCAGCAGAGGATACTACGAGCAGTACTTC
>-|-|TRBV20-1|TRBJ2-7
CSARTSDRIHYEQYF
TGCAGTGCTAGAACATCTGACAGGATCCACTACGAGCAGTACTTC
>medium-sized|-|TRBV4-1|TRBJ1-4
CASSQVSGFNEKLFF
TGCGCCAGCAGCCAAGTTTCGGGGTTTAATGAAAAACTGTTTTTT
>few|TRBD1|TRBV27|TRBJ2-6
CASRGQGAGGANVLTF
TGTGCCAGCAGGGGACAGGGGGCAGGTGGGGCCAACGTCCTGACTTTC
>-|TRBD1|TRBV7-9|TRBJ1-1
CASSSQGDTEAFF
TGTGCCAGCAGCTCTCAGGGGGACACTGAAGCTTTCTTT
>few|-|TRBV29-1|TRBJ1-5
CSALRAGEPQHF
TGCAGCGCCCTCCGGGCTGGGGAGCCCCAGCATTTT
>few|TRBD2|TRBV20-1|TRBJ2-7
CSARPPLAGAHEQYF
TGCAGTGCTAGGCCTCCACTAGCGGGAGCCCACGAGCAGTACTTC
>-|-|TRBV7-2|TRBJ1-2
CASSLTGKTYGYTF
TGTGCCAGCAGCTTAACAGGGAAGACCTATGGCTACACCTTC
>once|TRBD2|TRBV29-1|TRBJ2-7
CSVERVGGSYEQYF
TGCAGCGTTGAACGGGTTGGCGGGAGCTACGAGCAGTACTTC
>-|-|TRBV19|TRBJ1-1
CASSRPGGTEAFF
TGTGCCAGTAGTCGACCGGGGGGCACTGAAGCTTTCTTT
>-|-|TRBV20-1|TRBJ1-5
CSAGTSNQPQHF
TGCAGTGCTGGGACGAGCAATCAGCCCCAGCATTTT
>-|-|TRBV12-3/TRBV12-4|TRBJ1-1
CASSDSGDKAFF
TGTGCCAGCAGCGATAGTGGGGACAAAGCTTTCTTT
>-|-|TRBV6-1|TRBJ2-1
CASSELPFRHNEQFF
TGTGCCAGCAGTGAACTGCCCTTCCGGCACAATGAGCAGTTCTTC
>-|-|TRBV24-1|TRBJ2-3
CATSDRTEYPQDTQYF
TGTGCCACCAGTGACCGGACGGAATACCCACAGGATACGCAGTATTTT
>few|-|TRBV10-3|TRBJ1-5
CAISEGNQPQHF
TGTGCCATCAGTGAAGGGAATCAGCCCCAGCATTTT
>-|TRBD1|TRBV5-1|TRBJ1-1
CASKDRVSTEAFF
TGCGCCAGCAAGGACAGGGTAAGCACTGAAGCTTTCTTT
>-|TRBD1|TRBV5-1|TRBJ1-1
CASSQGVSATTEAFF
TGCGCCAGCAGCCAGGGGGTCAGCGCTACCACTGAAGCTTTCTTC
>medium-sized|TRBD2|TRBV20-1|TRBJ2-2
CSAFYSGGRGGELFF
TGCAGTGCTTTTTATAGCGGGGGTCGCGGCGGGGAGCTGTTTTTT
>-|-|TRBV7-6|TRBJ2-7
CASSLWFGDGNYEQYF
TGTGCCAGCAGCTTATGGTTTGGGGACGGAAACTACGAGCAGTACTTC
>-|-|TRBV2|TRBJ2-1
CASSERGGPTYNEQFF
TGTGCCAGCAGTGAAAGGGGGGGGCCAACCTACAATGAGCAGTTCTTC
>-|-|TRBV7-8|TRBJ1-4
CASIKTAGGATDEKLFF
TGTGCCAGCATCAAAACGGCGGGGGGCGCAACTGATGAAAAACTGTTTTTT
>-|TRBD1|TRBV20-1|TRBJ1-1
CSAWGTARSGTEAFF
TGCAGTGCTTGGGGGACAGCCCGAAGCGGCACTGAAGCTTTCTTT
>-|TRBD1|TRBV4-1|TRBJ1-2
CASCQNVGQGYGYTF
TGCGCCAGCTGCCAAAATGTGGGACAGGGCTATGGCTACACCTTC
>-|-|TRBV29-1|TRBJ2-7
CSVEGAENREQYF
TGCAGCGTTGAAGGTGCAGAAAATAGGGAGCAGTACTTC
>-|TRBD2|TRBV3-1|TRBJ2-2
CASRNLILTSERDTGELFF
TGTGCCAGCAGGAACCTAATTCTGACTAGCGAGCGAGACACCGGGGAGCTGTTTTTT
>-|-|TRBV5-1|TRBJ2-1
CASSFGPANEQFF
TGCGCCAGCAGCTTTGGGCCGGCAAATGAGCAGTTCTTC
>few|-|TRBV5-1|TRBJ2-5
CASSLQTTGQETQYF
TGCGCCAGCAGCTTGCAAACAACAGGCCAAGAGACCCAGTACTTC
>-|TRBD2|TRBV29-1|TRBJ2-5
CSVGPSGQETQYF
TGCAGCGTTGGGCCTAGCGGACAAGAGACCCAGTACTTC
>-|TRBD1|TRBV7-6|TRBJ2-1
CASSLTGSGEQFF
TGTGCCAGCAGCTTGACAGGGAGCGGTGAGCAGTTCTTC
>-|TRBD1|TRBV20-1|TRBJ2-6
CSAYTGTVDSGANVLTF
TGCAGTGCGTATACCGGGACAGTAGACTCTGGGGCCAACGTCCTGACTTTC
>large|TRBD2|TRBV7-2|TRBJ2-5
CASSKTSVPETQYF
TGTGCCAGCAGCAAAACTAGCGTTCCTGAGACCCAGTACTTC
>once|-|TRBV12-3/TRBV12-4|TRBJ1-1
CASSFQSLNTEAFF
TGTGCCAGCAGTTTTCAGTCGCTGAACACTGAAGCTTTCTTT
>few|-|TRBV3-1|TRBJ2-2
CASKQGGELFF
TGTGCCAGCAAACAGGGCGGGGAGCTGTTTTTT
>-|TRBD2|TRBV5-1|TRBJ2-1
CASSLWTSGGATYNEQFF
TGCGCCAGCAGCTTATGGACTAGCGGGGGGGCCACCTACAATGAGCAGTTCTTC
>-|-|TRBV7-2|TRBJ1-2
CASSHRTDYGYTF
TGTGCCAGCAGCCACAGGACCGACTATGGCTACACCTTC